This T cell receptor (beta chain) was retrieved from a study of CD8 T cells in Susac syndrome. Looking at the study overall: The sequenced Susac syndrome patients comprised roughly 6 with active disease and roughly 8 in remission. Blood was drawn from patients with Susac syndrome. At that point, they were therapy-naive, on corticosteroids, or on intravenous immunoglobulin alone.

Negative isolation yielded CD8+ and CD4+ T cells; FACS enriched TEMRA cells. With regard to this clonotype: The antigen remains unidentified.

Overall study findings and caveats: It was acknowledged in the study that its TCR sequencing and HLA analysis involved a relatively small number of individuals.

The CDR3 spans 11 residues. From germline, CDR1 is DFQATT and CDR2 SNEGSKA (reference sequence). Trimming removed 7 bases at V and 5 bases at J, with 10 bases between. cDNA came from around 0.5 to 1 ug RNA primed by random hexamers. TCRdb re-called the immunoSEQ multiplex PCR reads through MiXCR, storing one row per CDR3 protein. The sample lists about 180,000 distinct CDR3 sequences; approximately 94% were seen once. The chain combines TRBV20-1 with TRBJ2-3, with D perhaps matching TRBD1 (6 bases). The sequence was obtained from a human donor with Susac syndrome. Sequencing used CD4+ T cells from PBMCs. The CDR3, as DNA: TGCAGTGTTAAACAGGGAGATACGCAGTATTTT. As protein: CSVKQGDTQYF.